This TCR beta chain derives from a study of OX40 agonist ivuxolimab in advanced cancers. About the research overall: With ivuxolimab, an agonistic anti-OX40 (CD134) antibody, patients were treated. In three patients, partial responses were observed, one with hepatocellular carcinoma and two with cutaneous melanoma. Patients got intravenous ivuxolimab at 0.01 to 10 mg/kg every 2 weeks.

Study-wide points: In general, CD8+ T cells held more expanded clones than CD4+ did, on average.

Germline V gene lookup returns CDR1 MDHEN and CDR2 SYDVKM. The CDR3 consists of 13 residues. This table comes from immunoSEQ multiplex PCR, and its TCRdb copy is limited to in-frame clones, with some not included. The sample lists around 95,000 clones, around 87% occurring once. Concerning this clone itself: Its antigen is currently unknown.

The source material was CD4+ or CD8+ T cells sorted from blood, sampled in a trial of the OX40 agonist ivuxolimab. The TCR comes from an adult with an advanced solid tumor such as melanoma, head and neck, liver or kidney cancer. The chain is built from TRBV28 and TRBJ2-5; D is possibly TRBD1 (5 bases). The J call may be wrong; the DNA end is better matched by TRBJ2-7. CDR3 DNA sequence: TGTGCCAGCAGTTCGACAGTTCACTACGAGCAGTACTTC. Protein sequence: CASSSTVHYEQYF.